The 28 T cell receptor beta chains presented below share a single source sample, sequenced in a study of cytomegalovirus exposure and HLA in healthy donors. Vbeta (60) and Jbeta (13) primers were used in the PCR. The data were produced by immunoSEQ multiplex PCR, yet TCRdb's version contains in-frame clones alone and is incomplete. Among about 170,000 clones listed, just over 75% were seen once. Sequenced: PBMCs. Source of these receptors: a woman in her thirties in good health and CMV-seropositive.

This clone occurred a few times. The rearrangement uses TRBV29-1 and TRBJ2-7; D not resolved. V lost 7 bases, J lost 6 bases, and 16 bases lay in between. The CDR3 is 12 amino acids. From germline, CDR1 is SQVTM and CDR2 ANQGSEA. Here the CDR3 DNA reads TGCAGCGCGAGTCTTTCCCTTGGCGAGCAGTACTTC. The encoded protein is CSASLSLGEQYF.

The V and J genes are TRBV6-5 and TRBJ2-7, with no clear D. Germline-derived CDR1 and CDR2 are MNHEY and SVGAGI. This CDR3 is built from 12 residues. Trimming removed 6 bases from V and 6 bases from J, with 12 bases in between. For the CDR3, the DNA is TGTGCCAGCAGCCACCCTTCTAGCGAGCAGTACTTC. It codes for CASSHPSSEQYF.

V is TRBV6-5 and J is TRBJ1-1, with D perhaps TRBD1 (5 bases). The CDR3 has 14 residues. Germline lookup yields CDR1 MNHEY and CDR2 SVGAGI. The germline V and J ends were trimmed by 1 base and 3 bases, with 9 bases remaining between them. The CDR3 DNA sequence: TGTGCCAGCAGTTACTATGGGGGGGACACTGAAGCTTTCTTT. Amino acids: CASSYYGGDTEAFF.

The chain joins TRBV7-2 to TRBJ1-6; no clear D. The CDR3 spans 15 residues. Germline CDR1 reads SGHTA; CDR2 reads FQGNSA. The germline V and J ends were trimmed by 5 bases and 7 bases, with 15 bases remaining between them. The CDR3: CASSQFPHGNSPLHF. The CDR3 region has the DNA TGTGCCAGCAGCCAGTTCCCTCACGGGAATTCACCCCTCCACTTT.

The CDR3, as DNA: TGTGCCAGCCCCCCCTCGGGGGTTTCCTACAATGAGCAGTTCTTC. It is translated as CASPPSGVSYNEQFF. The chain links TRBV27 to TRBJ2-1, with D possibly TRBD2 on 6 matching bases. From germline, CDR1 is MNHEY and CDR2 SMNVEV (reference sequence). V lost 8 bases and J lost 1, with 15 bases in between. There are 15 residues in the CDR3.

The genes are TRBV30 and TRBJ2-1; no clear D. This CDR3 has 11 residues. Germline values: CDR1 GTSNPN, CDR2 SVGIG (reference sequence). V lost 3 bases to trimming and J lost 6 bases, with 6 bases between them. The CDR3 DNA follows: TGTGCCTGGAGGGCCGCCAATGAGCAGTTCTTC. It specifies CAWRAANEQFF.

This clone was observed a handful of times. For the CDR3, the DNA is TGTGCCAGCAGTGAAGTCATGGGGCCGGAGACCCAGTACTTC. This gives the protein CASSEVMGPETQYF. The chain joins TRBV6-1 to TRBJ2-5, with TRBD1 as a possible D gene (5 bases). CDR1 is MNHNS, CDR2 SASEGT, per germline. V was shortened by 1 base and J by 5 bases, with 11 bases between the two germline ends. This CDR3 region has 14 residues.

In the case of this clone: Relative to the germline gene, one junction end is altered; a read error may explain this. The chain couples TRBV29-1 to TRBJ2-3, with a weak D call TRBD1 (6 bases). The CDR3 is made up of 11 amino acids. CDR1 SQVTM and CDR2 ANQGSEA come from the germline V gene. The CDR3: CSVEEGRGRGF. CDR3 in DNA: TGCAGCGTTGAAGAAGGGCGAGGCAGGGGTTTT.

The gene calls are TRBV5-1 and TRBJ2-7; a possible D gene is TRBD1 (5 bases). Germline V CDR1 and CDR2: SGHRS, YFSETQ. The CDR3 is made up of 15 amino acids. V was clipped by 0 bases and J by 1 base, with 11 bases between them. CDR3 in amino acids: CASSLVQVASYEQYF. In nucleotides, the CDR3 is TGCGCCAGCAGCTTGGTACAGGTCGCGTCCTACGAGCAGTACTTC.

The chain combines TRBV29-1 with TRBJ2-1, with 9 bases identical to TRBD2. There are 13 residues in the CDR3. CDR1 is SQVTM, CDR2 ANQGSEA, per germline. Trimming cost V 6 bases and J 6 bases; bases outside gene matches: 6. CDR3 DNA sequence: TGCAGCGTGGTTAGCGGGAGTGGCAATGAGCAGTTCTTC. Protein product: CSVVSGSGNEQFF.

This clone has a handful of counts. The V gene is TRBV5-1, the J gene TRBJ1-4; D call uncertain. This CDR3 is built from 14 residues. Germline CDR1 SGHRS, CDR2 YFSETQ. Trimming took 8 bases from V and 2 from J, leaving 13 bases between them. The CDR3 bases are TGCGCCAGTTCGGAGACTGCTACTAATGAAAAACTGTTTTTT. Amino acid sequence: CASSETATNEKLFF.

This chain connects TRBV15 to TRBJ2-7; possible D gene TRBD2, 6 bases. The germline V gene has CDR1 LNHNV and CDR2 YYDKDF (reference sequence). CDR3 length: 14 amino acids. V was cut by 0 bases and J by 2 bases, with 8 bases left in between. Written as DNA, the CDR3 is TGTGCCACCAGCAGAGATGGGGGGACCTACGAGCAGTACTTC. It yields the protein CATSRDGGTYEQYF.

The chain recombines TRBV6-1 with TRBJ1-6, with a weak D call TRBD1 (6 bases). V was clipped by 3 bases and J by 0 bases, with 12 bases between them. The CDR3 consists of 17 residues. CDR1 and CDR2 (germline): MNHNS, SASEGT. For the CDR3, the DNA is TGTGCCAGCAGTGAGGCGGCAGGGGACTCCTATAATTCACCCCTCCACTTT. This gives the protein CASSEAAGDSYNSPLHF.

This sequence joins TRBV7-8 and TRBJ1-5, with TRBD1 as a possible D gene (5 bases). CDR3 length: 14 residues. Trimming left V 3 bases short and J 3 bases short, with 9 bases between. Germline lookup yields CDR1 SGHVS and CDR2 FQNEAQ. CDR3 sequence reads: CASSFRVSNQPQHF. The CDR3 DNA reads TGTGCCAGCAGCTTCAGGGTTTCCAATCAGCCCCAGCATTTT.

This chain links TRBV6-5 with TRBJ1-4; D perhaps matches TRBD1 (6 bases). This CDR3 has 14 residues. V lost 7 bases to trimming and J lost 1 base, with 10 bases between them. The germline CDR1 and CDR2 sequences are MNHEY and SVGAGI. The CDR3 is CASKQDRTNEKLFF. CDR3 in DNA: TGTGCCAGCAAGCAGGACAGAACTAATGAAAAACTGTTTTTT.

This clone was observed a few times. V gene TRBV18 combines with J gene TRBJ1-5; perhaps TRBD1 as D (5 bases). This CDR3 spans 15 amino acids. V was cut by 5 bases and J by 0 bases, with 11 bases left in between. Germline V gene sequence: CDR1 KGHSH, CDR2 LQKENI. CDR3 bases: TGTGCCAGCTCAGCGGAACAGGTTAGCAATCAGCCCCAGCATTTT. This translates into CASSAEQVSNQPQHF.

V gene TRBV27 combines with J gene TRBJ1-2, with 10 bases that match TRBD1. J gave up 11 bases and V 6 bases, and 9 bases lay outside the gene matches. This CDR3 comprises 13 residues. Germline V gene data show CDR1 as MNHEY and CDR2 as SMNVEV (reference sequence). The CDR3 loop is CASSPGTGVVYTF. The CDR3 nucleotides read TGTGCCAGCAGCCCCGGGACAGGGGTTGTTTACACCTTC.

V usage is TRBV7-8 and J usage is TRBJ1-1; no definite D call. The CDR3 has 15 residues. V lost 2 bases and J lost 5, with 15 bases in between. CDR1 SGHVS and CDR2 FQNEAQ come from the germline V gene. In nucleotides, the CDR3 is TGTGCCAGCAGCTTACGGCGTGGGAGAGAGACTGAAGCTTTCTTT. Its translation: CASSLRRGRETEAFF.

The rearrangement uses TRBV12-5 and TRBJ1-1; 9 bases are a match to TRBD1. This CDR3 is 14 amino acids long. CDR1 is LGHNT and CDR2 is FRNRAP in the germline V gene. J lost 9 bases, V lost 5 bases, and 10 bases had no gene match. As DNA, the CDR3 is TGTGCTAGTGGTCAGACAGGGGGAGTAGTTAAAGCTTTCTTT. Translation gives CASGQTGGVVKAFF.

V gene TRBV7-6 combines with J gene TRBJ2-6; 7 nucleotides align to TRBD2. V lost 6 bases and J lost 4; bases outside the gene matches: 3. The CDR3 has 14 residues. The germline V gene encodes CDR1 SGHVS and CDR2 FNYEAQ. The CDR3 sequence: CASSRGDGANVLTF. The CDR3 DNA reads as TGTGCCAGCAGTCGGGGGGACGGGGCCAACGTCCTGACTTTC.

The J gene is TRBJ2-2, the V gene TRBV6-8, with 16 nucleotides matching TRBD2. CDR1 MNHGY and CDR2 SAAAGT come from the germline V gene. Germline trimming cut 6 bases from V and 6 bases from J; bases unmatched to any gene: 1. The CDR3 length is 15 residues. CDR3: CASRGLAGGPGELFF. The DNA of the CDR3 is TGTGCCAGCAGGGGACTAGCGGGGGGGCCCGGGGAGCTGTTTTTT.

The J gene is TRBJ2-3, the V gene TRBV5-6; 9 nucleotides match TRBD1. This CDR3 has 14 residues. The V segment lost 2 bases and the J segment 2 bases; nucleotides outside the gene matches: 0. The germline V gene has CDR1 SGHDT and CDR2 YYEEEE. The CDR3: CASSLQGATDTQYF. CDR3 coding DNA: TGTGCCAGCAGCTTACAGGGGGCCACAGATACGCAGTATTTT.

There are a few counts of this clone. The chain carries TRBV9 and TRBJ2-3; 7 bases align to TRBD1. This CDR3 region has 15 residues. V dropped 5 bases and J dropped 0; count of bases not matched to a gene: 6. Germline values: CDR1 SGDLS, CDR2 YYNGEE. The CDR3 region has the DNA TGTGCCAGCAGAGACGGGACAGCTAGCACAGATACGCAGTATTTT. It specifies CASRDGTASTDTQYF.

The rearrangement joins TRBV9 to TRBJ1-2, with 9 positions matching TRBD1. CDR3 length: 13 residues. Germline trimming cut 0 bases from V and 7 bases from J; bases unmatched to any gene: 1. Germline lookup yields CDR1 SGDLS and CDR2 YYNGEE. The DNA of the CDR3 is TGTGCCAGCAGCGTAGTGACAGGGGGTGGCTACACCTTC. Protein product: CASSVVTGGGYTF.

Regarding this clone: This sample includes further DNA sequences coding for the same CDR3. The genes are TRBV9 and TRBJ1-6, with 8 bases aligning to TRBD1. From germline, CDR1 is SGDLS and CDR2 YYNGEE. The CDR3 contains 17 residues. Trimming at V came to 2 bases and at J to 4 bases, leaving 8 bases not matched to a gene. The CDR3 reads CASSVGQGRTYNSPLHF. The CDR3 region has the DNA TGTGCCAGCAGCGTCGGACAGGGAAGGACGTATAATTCACCCCTCCACTTT.

The chain recombines TRBV6-6 with TRBJ2-7; possibly TRBD1 for D (5 bases). The V end lost 6 bases, the J end lost 4 bases, and 10 bases lay between the germline ends. Germline V gives CDR1 MNHNY, CDR2 SVGAGI (reference sequence). This CDR3 comprises 12 residues. The CDR3 spells CASSTGPYEQYF. The CDR3 nucleotides are TGTGCCAGCAGCACAGGTCCTTACGAGCAGTACTTC.

The rearrangement links TRBV29-1 to TRBJ1-1, with D hard to call. Germline assignment: CDR1 SQVTM and CDR2 ANQGSEA. The CDR3 is 13 amino acids. Trimming took 4 bases from V and 2 from J, leaving 11 bases between them. CDR3 amino acids: CSVVGDLNTEAFF. The DNA for the CDR3 is TGCAGCGTTGTCGGGGATCTAAACACTGAAGCTTTCTTT.

The J gene is TRBJ2-1, the V gene TRBV5-6; the match to TRBD1 covers 9 bases. In germline, CDR1 is SGHDT, CDR2 YYEEEE. The CDR3 is made up of 14 amino acids. V shed 1 base, J shed 8 bases, and the junction held 4 bases outside the gene matches. The CDR3 protein is CASSLRQGVYEQFF. The CDR3 DNA reads as TGTGCCAGCAGCTTGAGACAGGGGGTCTATGAGCAGTTCTTC. The variable domain in full, with the rest retrieved from reference TRBV5-6 and TRBJ2-1, is DAGVTQSPTHLIKTRGQQVTLRCSPKSGHDTVSWYQQALGQGPQFIFQYYEEEERQRGNFPDRFSGHQFPNYSSELNVNALLLGDSALYLCASSLRQGVYEQFFGPGTRLTVL.